This T cell receptor beta chain comes out of a study of blood T cell repertoires in COVID-19. Background on the study: Sources were T cells, B-cell-depleted T cells, or PBMCs; the material itself was cDNA or gDNA.

Assay: immunoSEQ multiplex PCR; the TCRdb copy retains only in-frame clones and omits some. The table lists roughly 130,000 clones, roughly nine tenths of them singletons. This clone showed up just once. Germline CDR1 is SQVTM and CDR2 is ANQGSEA. V shed 3 bases and J shed 2 bases, with 13 bases lying between them. CDR3 length equals 14 residues. Specimen: peripheral blood. This TCR came from a man aged 50 or older with active COVID-19. The chain combines TRBV29-1 with TRBJ1-1, with D hard to call. In DNA form, the CDR3 reads TGCAGCGTTGAGACGGGTATCATAAACACTGAAGCTTTCTTT. Its protein product is CSVETGIINTEAFF.